Below are 28 T cell receptor beta chains sequenced from a single sample in a study of CD8 T cells in ankylosing spondylitis. TCRdb processed the 5' RACE reads anew with MiXCR; each CDR3 protein has one entry. The profile covers about 270,000 distinct CDR3 sequences, with roughly 32% appearing a single time and approximately 4% taken by the ten largest. What was sequenced was blood, either unsorted or a sorted T cell fraction (not recorded which). These TCRs come from a male donor with ankylosing spondylitis or in good health (not recorded which).

This clonotype was detected a few times. The CDR3 DNA reads as TGCGCCAGCAGCTTGGCCCGACAGAGCACAGATACGCAGTATTTT. It translates to CASSLARQSTDTQYF. The chain carries TRBV5-1 and TRBJ2-3; maybe TRBD1 (5 bases). CDR3 length equals 15 residues. Germline V gene sequence: CDR1 SGHRS, CDR2 YFSETQ. Trimming removed 0 bases from V and 0 bases from J, with 8 bases in between.

V is TRBV3-1 and J is TRBJ2-3; TRBD2 aligns across 10 bases. With V trimmed by 4 bases and J by 7 bases, 11 bases remained unmatched. The germline V gene encodes CDR1 LGHDT and CDR2 YNNKEL (reference sequence). The CDR3 has 16 amino acids. CDR3 amino acids: CASSPGLGSGGYTQYF. The CDR3 DNA is TGTGCCAGCAGCCCAGGTTTGGGTAGCGGGGGGTATACGCAGTATTTT.

This clonotype was recorded a few times. The chain combines TRBV12-3 or TRBV12-4 with TRBJ1-6, with TRBD1 identical over 8 bases. The CDR3 has 14 residues. The V gene end was trimmed by 3 bases and the J gene end by 9 bases; junction bases not matched to a gene: 4. CDR3 sequence (DNA): TGTGCCAGCAGTTTGACAGGGGAGGGTTCACCCCTCCACTTT. It is translated as CASSLTGEGSPLHF.

This clonotype was seen only a few times. This chain connects TRBV27 to TRBJ1-2; 7 bases map to TRBD1. The CDR3 length is 15 residues. The V and J ends lost 1 base and 2 bases, in that order; junction bases with no gene match: 4. Per the germline V gene, CDR1 is MNHEY and CDR2 is SMNVEV (reference sequence). The CDR3 reads CASSLWGTANYGYTF. The CDR3 coding sequence is TGTGCCAGCAGTTTATGGGGGACAGCCAACTATGGCTACACCTTC.

This clonotype appeared a few times. This rearrangement joins TRBV5-8 to TRBJ2-7; D not certain. The V gene's germline CDR1 is SGHTS and CDR2 YDEGEE. The CDR3 sequence is 14 residues long. Trimming stripped 6 bases from V and 4 bases from J, with 17 bases between. The CDR3 DNA reads TGTGCCAGCACCTGGGGTACATCGGCTTACGAGCAGTACTTC. This translates into CASTWGTSAYEQYF.

The rearrangement links TRBV7-2 to TRBJ2-6; D not certain. Germline V CDR1 and CDR2: SGHTA, FQGNSA. The ends were cut back, 3 bases at V and 0 bases at J, with 9 bases in the middle. The CDR3 length is 16 residues. The DNA of the CDR3 is TGTGCCAGCAGCTTTCACAGACACTCTGGGGCCAACGTCCTGACTTTC. This encodes CASSFHRHSGANVLTF.

In this sample, this clonotype turned up many times. The gene calls are TRBV7-2 and TRBJ2-5; possible D gene TRBD2, 5 bases. The germline gives CDR1 SGHTA, CDR2 FQGNSA. Trimming took 2 bases from V and 5 from J, leaving 18 bases between them. The CDR3 is made up of 16 amino acids. This CDR3 reads CASSLRTTSLVETQYF. For the CDR3, the DNA is TGTGCCAGCAGCTTACGAACAACTAGTCTCGTGGAGACCCAGTACTTC.

This sequence joins TRBV6-5 and TRBJ2-1, with TRBD2 identical over 12 bases. The CDR3 runs 16 residues. In germline, CDR1 is MNHEY, CDR2 SVGAGI. V lost 3 bases, J lost 7 bases, and 7 bases stayed unmatched. The CDR3 region has the DNA TGTGCCAGCAGTTATACCCGACTAGCGGGGGTTAATGAGCAGTTCTTC. It translates to CASSYTRLAGVNEQFF.

The chain links TRBV12-3 or TRBV12-4 to TRBJ1-3, with D unresolved. The V end lost 5 bases, the J end lost 5 bases, and 13 bases lay between the germline ends. The CDR3 spans 14 residues. Here the CDR3 DNA reads TGTGCCAGCAGTCATTGGTCTATTAGAAACACCATATATTTT. Translating it yields CASSHWSIRNTIYF.

The chain links TRBV5-1 to TRBJ2-5; either TRBD1 or TRBD2 may supply D (5 bases each). V was pared by 2 bases and J by 1 base, with 15 bases between. The CDR3 is 16 amino acids. The germline V gene encodes CDR1 SGHRS and CDR2 YFSETQ. In nucleotides, the CDR3 is TGCGCCAGCAGCTTTGGGGACGCCAACTTCCAAGAGACCCAGTACTTC. Residues: CASSFGDANFQETQYF.

In this sample, this clonotype turned up a few times. The rearrangement joins TRBV20-1 to TRBJ1-2, with D possibly being TRBD1 (5 bases). Germline V gene lookup returns CDR1 DFQATT and CDR2 SNEGSKA (reference sequence). This CDR3 contains 13 residues. Trimming left V 6 bases short and J 7 bases short, with 18 bases between. CDR3 nucleotides: TGCAGTGCCCCGACAGCCGGTCTCGTTGGCTACACCTTC. It translates to CSAPTAGLVGYTF.

This chain connects TRBV27 to TRBJ2-3; D might be TRBD1 (6 bases). The CDR3 extends over 14 amino acids. V shed 2 bases and J shed 2 bases, with 8 bases lying between them. Germline CDR1 and CDR2: MNHEY and SMNVEV (reference sequence). CDR3 in DNA: TGTGCCAGCAGTTTAGGGGACATCACAGATACGCAGTATTTT. Encoded protein: CASSLGDITDTQYF.

At least ten counts were recorded for this clonotype. The V call is TRBV27, the J call TRBJ2-7; 13 bases map to TRBD2. Germline V lookup: CDR1 MNHEY, CDR2 SMNVEV (reference sequence). V trimming: 5 bases; J trimming: 4 bases; junction bases outside the gene matches: 5. CDR3 size: 15 residues. CDR3 amino acids: CASSKGLAGVYEQYF. Here the CDR3 DNA reads TGTGCCAGCAGTAAAGGACTAGCGGGGGTTTACGAGCAGTACTTC.

The chain joins TRBV15 to TRBJ2-1; a possible D gene is TRBD2 (7 bases). CDR3 length: 15 amino acids. Trimming removed 1 base at V and 8 bases at J, with 15 bases between. Germline V CDR1 and CDR2: LNHNV, YYDKDF (reference sequence). CDR3 in DNA: TGTGCCACCAGCAGAGCGTTAGGGGGGGGCGATGAGCAGTTCTTC. It translates to CATSRALGGGDEQFF.

This clonotype has just a few counts. This sequence joins TRBV20-1 and TRBJ1-1; weak D call: TRBD1 (5 bases). V was trimmed by 3 bases and J by 3 bases, leaving 8 bases between them. CDR1 and CDR2 (germline): DFQATT, SNEGSKA (reference sequence). CDR3 length: 12 residues. The CDR3 sequence is CSARGQYTEAFF. In DNA form, the CDR3 reads TGCAGTGCTAGGGGGCAGTACACTGAAGCTTTCTTT.

V gene TRBV5-4 combines with J gene TRBJ2-7; TRBD1 might be the D (6 bases). The CDR3 extends over 13 amino acids. Germline loops: CDR1 SGHNT, CDR2 YYREEE (reference sequence). The ends were cut back, 3 bases at V and 2 bases at J, with 9 bases in the middle. The CDR3 loop reads CASSSGTTYEQYF. DNA for the CDR3: TGTGCCAGCAGCTCCGGGACAACCTACGAGCAGTACTTC. The variable domain in full, with the rest retrieved from reference TRBV5-4 and TRBJ2-7, is ETGVTQSPTHLIKTRGQQVTLRCSSQSGHNTVSWYQQALGQGPQFIFQYYREEENGRGNFPPRFSGLQFPNYSSELNVNALELDDSALYLCASSSGTTYEQYFGPGTRLTVT.

This clonotype appeared a few times. This chain links TRBV6-5 with TRBJ1-1; D is undetermined. This CDR3 comprises 15 residues. Deletions cut 0 bases from V and 9 bases from J, with 17 bases between. Germline V lookup: CDR1 MNHEY, CDR2 SVGAGI. CDR3 protein: CASSYSGPPGPKAFF. The CDR3 DNA follows: TGTGCCAGCAGTTACTCAGGGCCACCAGGACCTAAAGCTTTCTTT.

This clonotype came up once. The V gene is TRBV25-1, the J gene TRBJ1-1; TRBD1 aligns across 7 bases. The germline gives CDR1 MGHDK, CDR2 SYGVNS. J lost 4 bases, V lost 4 bases, and 3 bases had no gene match. The CDR3 sequence is 13 residues long. Here the CDR3 DNA reads TGTGCCAGCAGTGGGCCAGGGGGCACTGAAGCTTTCTTT. This translates into CASSGPGGTEAFF.

V and J are TRBV10-3 and TRBJ2-3; D gene ambiguous. This CDR3 comprises 16 residues. Trimming stripped 2 bases from V and 4 bases from J, with 16 bases between. From germline, CDR1 is ENHRY and CDR2 SYGVKD. CDR3 protein: CAISEGFGLRSDTQYF. Written as DNA, the CDR3 is TGTGCCATCAGTGAGGGCTTTGGATTGAGGTCAGATACGCAGTATTTT.

The table lists this clonotype with a few counts. This sequence joins TRBV27 and TRBJ2-1; D remains unclear. This CDR3 comprises 14 residues. V was cut by 3 bases and J by 3 bases, with 9 bases left in between. Germline loops: CDR1 MNHEY, CDR2 SMNVEV (reference sequence). CDR3 sequence: CASSLRTNYNEQFF. As DNA, the CDR3 is TGTGCCAGCAGTTTGAGGACCAACTACAATGAGCAGTTCTTC.

This clonotype was picked up a small number of times. This chain uses TRBV7-6 with TRBJ2-1; 10 positions agree with TRBD2. Losses at the gene ends were 1 base for V and 8 bases for J; bases not matched to a gene: 11. CDR1 and CDR2 (germline): SGHVS, FNYEAQ. CDR3 length equals 17 residues. CDR3 sequence: CASSLGQAGGPTYEQFF. The DNA for the CDR3 is TGTGCCAGCAGCTTAGGCCAAGCGGGGGGGCCAACGTATGAGCAGTTCTTC.

The chain is built from TRBV12-3 or TRBV12-4 and TRBJ2-2, with TRBD2 matching over 7 bases. The CDR3 is 17 residues long. The J segment lost 3 bases and the V segment lost 3 bases, leaving 10 bases of the junction unmatched. The chain's CDR3 is CASSFPQRGGDTGELFF. The CDR3 bases are TGTGCCAGCAGTTTTCCCCAGCGGGGAGGCGACACCGGGGAGCTGTTTTTT.

This clonotype has just a few counts. The gene calls are TRBV5-5 and TRBJ2-1, with 10 bases lining up with TRBD2. The CDR3 extends over 15 amino acids. Unmatched junction bases numbered 10, after V lost 5 bases and J lost 8 bases. Germline V CDR1 and CDR2: SGHKS, YYEKEE (reference sequence). The CDR3 region is CASSRVGTSAYEQFF. CDR3 bases: TGTGCCAGCAGTCGCGTCGGGACTAGCGCTTATGAGCAGTTCTTC.

This clonotype was observed a handful of times. The rearrangement links TRBV20-1 to TRBJ2-5, with D unresolved. V lost 3 bases and J lost 3, with 11 bases in between. CDR3 length: 13 residues. Germline CDR1 DFQATT, CDR2 SNEGSKA (reference sequence). The CDR3 DNA sequence: TGCAGTGCTAGGCTGGTGGCAGAAGAGACCCAGTACTTC. Translation: CSARLVAEETQYF.

This rearrangement joins TRBV11-2 to TRBJ2-7; no firm D call. Trimming left V 1 base short and J 2 bases short, with 9 bases between. Germline CDR1 SGHAT, CDR2 FQNNGV. The CDR3 spans 14 residues. CDR3 amino acids: CASSLGGTPYEQYF. CDR3 sequence (DNA): TGTGCCAGCAGCTTAGGCGGCACCCCCTACGAGCAGTACTTC.

The chain recombines TRBV7-9 with TRBJ2-5, with D unresolved. The V end lost 5 bases, the J end lost 3 bases, and 7 bases lay between the germline ends. The V gene's germline CDR1 is SEHNR and CDR2 FQNEAQ (reference sequence). CDR3 size: 12 residues. CDR3 DNA sequence: TGTGCCAGCAGCCGCCTTAAAGAGACCCAGTACTTC. This codes for CASSRLKETQYF.

V gene TRBV18 combines with J gene TRBJ1-1; maybe TRBD1 (6 bases). Germline CDR1 is KGHSH and CDR2 is LQKENI. The CDR3 totals 14 residues. V lost 3 bases and J lost 6, with 14 bases in between. The CDR3 loop reads CASSPFRDTAEAFF. CDR3 nucleotides: TGTGCCAGCTCACCTTTCCGGGACACCGCTGAAGCTTTCTTT.

The V and J genes are TRBV19 and TRBJ2-7; 7 positions match TRBD1. Germline V CDR1 and CDR2: LNHDA, SQIVND (reference sequence). The CDR3 runs 14 residues. The junction had 7 bases not matched to a gene; V was cut back by 5 bases and J by 3 bases. In DNA, the CDR3 is TGTGCCAGTAGTCTAGGGGGCAGATTCTACGAGCAGTACTTC. Translating gives CASSLGGRFYEQYF. Looking up the rest from reference TRBV19 and TRBJ2-7 gives the full variable domain: DGGITQSPKYLFRKEGQNVTLSCEQNLNHDAMYWYRQDPGQGLRLIYYSQIVNDFQKGDIAEGYSVSREKKESFPLTVTSAQKNPTAFYLCASSLGGRFYEQYFGPGTRLTVT.